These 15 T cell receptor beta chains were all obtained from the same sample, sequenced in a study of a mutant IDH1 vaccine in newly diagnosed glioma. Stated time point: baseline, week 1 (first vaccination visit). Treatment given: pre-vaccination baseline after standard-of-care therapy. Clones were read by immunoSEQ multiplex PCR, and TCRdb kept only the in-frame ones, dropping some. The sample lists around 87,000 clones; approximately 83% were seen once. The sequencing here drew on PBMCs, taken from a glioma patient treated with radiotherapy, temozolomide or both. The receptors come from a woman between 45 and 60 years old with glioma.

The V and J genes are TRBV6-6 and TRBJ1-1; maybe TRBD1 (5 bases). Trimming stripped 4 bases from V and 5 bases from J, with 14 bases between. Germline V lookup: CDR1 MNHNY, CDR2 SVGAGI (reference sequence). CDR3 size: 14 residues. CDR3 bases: TGTGCCAGCAGTTCAGGGCCCGAGGGGACTGAAGCTTTCTTT. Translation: CASSSGPEGTEAFF.

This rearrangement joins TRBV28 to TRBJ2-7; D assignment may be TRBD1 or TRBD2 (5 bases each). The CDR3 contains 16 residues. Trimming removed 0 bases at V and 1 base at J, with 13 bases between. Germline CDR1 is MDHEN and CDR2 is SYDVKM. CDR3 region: CASSLWRGAESYEQYF. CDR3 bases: TGTGCCAGCAGTTTATGGAGGGGCGCGGAGTCCTACGAGCAGTACTTC.

CDR3 bases: TGTGCCAGCAGTGACTCGACTAGCGGTAGCACAGATACGCAGTATTTT. The encoded protein is CASSDSTSGSTDTQYF. The J gene is TRBJ2-3, the V gene TRBV6-4, with 9 bases fitting TRBD2. CDR3 length: 16 residues. Germline CDR1 MRHNA, CDR2 SNTAGT. V dropped 0 bases and J dropped 0; count of bases not matched to a gene: 1.

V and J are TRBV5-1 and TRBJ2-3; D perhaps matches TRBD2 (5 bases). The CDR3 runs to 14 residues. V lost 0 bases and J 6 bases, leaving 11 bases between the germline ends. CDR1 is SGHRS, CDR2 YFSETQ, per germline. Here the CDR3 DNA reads TGCGCCAGCAGCTTGGGGAGCGGTCAGGATACGCAGTATTTT. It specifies CASSLGSGQDTQYF.

CDR3 sequence (DNA): TGTGCCAGCAGCTTGAACCCTAACAGGTCCCCCACCGGGGCCAACGTCCTGACTTTC. Its translation is CASSLNPNRSPTGANVLTF. V gene TRBV5-5 combines with J gene TRBJ2-6, with D maybe TRBD1 (5 bases). CDR3 length: 19 amino acids. V shed 1 base and J shed 4 bases, with 21 bases lying between them. Germline lookup yields CDR1 SGHKS and CDR2 YYEKEE (reference sequence).

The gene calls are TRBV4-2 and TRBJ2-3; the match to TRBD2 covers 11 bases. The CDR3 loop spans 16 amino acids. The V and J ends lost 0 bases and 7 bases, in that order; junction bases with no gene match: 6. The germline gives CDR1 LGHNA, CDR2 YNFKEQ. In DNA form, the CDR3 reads TGTGCCAGCAGCCAAGAAACTAGCGGGGGCCTAAATACGCAGTATTTT. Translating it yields CASSQETSGGLNTQYF.

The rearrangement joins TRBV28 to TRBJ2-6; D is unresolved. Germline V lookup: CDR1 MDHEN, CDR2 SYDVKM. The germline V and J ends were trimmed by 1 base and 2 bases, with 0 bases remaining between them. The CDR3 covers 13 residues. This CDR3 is CASSLSGANVLTF. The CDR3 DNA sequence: TGTGCCAGCAGTTTATCTGGGGCCAACGTCCTGACTTTC. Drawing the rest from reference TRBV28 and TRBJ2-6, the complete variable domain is DVKVTQSSRYLVKRTGEKVFLECVQDMDHENMFWYRQDPGLGLRLIYFSYDVKMKEKGDIPEGYSVSREKKERFSLILESASTNQTSMYLCASSLSGANVLTFGAGSRLTVL.

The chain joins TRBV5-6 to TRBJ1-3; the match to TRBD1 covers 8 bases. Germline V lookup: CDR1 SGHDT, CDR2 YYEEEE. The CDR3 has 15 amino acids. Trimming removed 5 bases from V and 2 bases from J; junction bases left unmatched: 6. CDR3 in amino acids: CASRIQGAPGNTIYF. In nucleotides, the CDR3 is TGTGCCAGCAGGATCCAGGGGGCTCCTGGAAACACCATATATTTT.

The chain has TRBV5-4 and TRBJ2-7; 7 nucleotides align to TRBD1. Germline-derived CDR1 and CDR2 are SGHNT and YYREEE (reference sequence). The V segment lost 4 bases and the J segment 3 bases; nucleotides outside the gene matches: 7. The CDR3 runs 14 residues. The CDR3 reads CASSGTTGNYEQYF. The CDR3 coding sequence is TGTGCCAGCAGCGGAACGACAGGGAACTACGAGCAGTACTTC. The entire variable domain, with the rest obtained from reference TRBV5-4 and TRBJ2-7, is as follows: ETGVTQSPTHLIKTRGQQVTLRCSSQSGHNTVSWYQQALGQGPQFIFQYYREEENGRGNFPPRFSGLQFPNYSSELNVNALELDDSALYLCASSGTTGNYEQYFGPGTRLTVT.

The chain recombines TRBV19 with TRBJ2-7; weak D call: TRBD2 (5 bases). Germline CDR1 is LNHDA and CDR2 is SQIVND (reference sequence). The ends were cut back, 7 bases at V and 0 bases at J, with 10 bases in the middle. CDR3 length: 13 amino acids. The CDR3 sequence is CASTPGNSYEQYF. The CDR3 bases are TGTGCCAGTACCCCCGGGAACTCCTACGAGCAGTACTTC.

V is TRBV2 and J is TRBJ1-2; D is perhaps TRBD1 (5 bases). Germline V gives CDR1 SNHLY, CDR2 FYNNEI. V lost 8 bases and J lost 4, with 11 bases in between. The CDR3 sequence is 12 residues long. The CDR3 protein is CASGTRGYGYTF. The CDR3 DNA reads TGTGCCAGCGGGACGAGGGGCTATGGCTACACCTTC.

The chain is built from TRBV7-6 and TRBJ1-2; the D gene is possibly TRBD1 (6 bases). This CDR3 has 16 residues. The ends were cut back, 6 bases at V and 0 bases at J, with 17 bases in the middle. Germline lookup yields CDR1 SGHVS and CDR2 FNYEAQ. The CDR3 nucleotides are TGTGCCAGCAGTCCCCAGACAGGCCACACTAACTATGGCTACACCTTC. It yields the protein CASSPQTGHTNYGYTF.

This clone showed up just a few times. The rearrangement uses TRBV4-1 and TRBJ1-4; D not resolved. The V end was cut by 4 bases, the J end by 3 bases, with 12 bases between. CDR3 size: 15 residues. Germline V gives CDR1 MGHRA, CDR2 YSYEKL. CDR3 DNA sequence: TGCGCCAGCAGCCTGGTTGAGGGAGCTAATGAAAAACTGTTTTTT. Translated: CASSLVEGANEKLFF.

The CDR3 DNA reads as TGCGCCAGCAGCTCCAACGTTAAGCCCAGGGGACAGGACCCGAACACTGAAGCTTTCTTT. Translating gives CASSSNVKPRGQDPNTEAFF. The V call is TRBV5-1, the J call TRBJ1-1, with TRBD1 matching over 8 bases. Germline V CDR1 and CDR2: SGHRS, YFSETQ. V lost 3 bases to trimming and J lost 1 base; unmatched junction nucleotides: 20. The CDR3 totals 20 residues.

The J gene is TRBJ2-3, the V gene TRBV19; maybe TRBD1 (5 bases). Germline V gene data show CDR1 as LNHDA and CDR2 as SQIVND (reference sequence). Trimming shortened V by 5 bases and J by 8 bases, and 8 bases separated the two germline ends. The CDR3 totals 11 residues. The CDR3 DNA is TGTGCCAGTAGTCTTGGGGCTACGCAGTATTTT. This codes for CASSLGATQYF.